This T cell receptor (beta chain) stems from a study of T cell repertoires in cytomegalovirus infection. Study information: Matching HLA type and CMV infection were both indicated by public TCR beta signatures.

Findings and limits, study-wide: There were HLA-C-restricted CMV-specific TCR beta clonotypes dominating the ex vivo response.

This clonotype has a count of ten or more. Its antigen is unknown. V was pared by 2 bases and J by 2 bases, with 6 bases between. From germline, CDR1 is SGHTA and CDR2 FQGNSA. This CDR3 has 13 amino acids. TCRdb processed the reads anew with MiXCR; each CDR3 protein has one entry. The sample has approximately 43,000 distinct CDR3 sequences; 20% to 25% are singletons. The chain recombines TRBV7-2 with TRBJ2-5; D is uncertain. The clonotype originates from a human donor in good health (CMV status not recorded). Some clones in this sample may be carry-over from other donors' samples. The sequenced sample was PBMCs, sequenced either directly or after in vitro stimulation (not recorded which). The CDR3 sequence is CASSLSVQETQYF. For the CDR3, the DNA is TGTGCCAGCAGCTTAAGCGTTCAAGAGACCCAGTACTTC.